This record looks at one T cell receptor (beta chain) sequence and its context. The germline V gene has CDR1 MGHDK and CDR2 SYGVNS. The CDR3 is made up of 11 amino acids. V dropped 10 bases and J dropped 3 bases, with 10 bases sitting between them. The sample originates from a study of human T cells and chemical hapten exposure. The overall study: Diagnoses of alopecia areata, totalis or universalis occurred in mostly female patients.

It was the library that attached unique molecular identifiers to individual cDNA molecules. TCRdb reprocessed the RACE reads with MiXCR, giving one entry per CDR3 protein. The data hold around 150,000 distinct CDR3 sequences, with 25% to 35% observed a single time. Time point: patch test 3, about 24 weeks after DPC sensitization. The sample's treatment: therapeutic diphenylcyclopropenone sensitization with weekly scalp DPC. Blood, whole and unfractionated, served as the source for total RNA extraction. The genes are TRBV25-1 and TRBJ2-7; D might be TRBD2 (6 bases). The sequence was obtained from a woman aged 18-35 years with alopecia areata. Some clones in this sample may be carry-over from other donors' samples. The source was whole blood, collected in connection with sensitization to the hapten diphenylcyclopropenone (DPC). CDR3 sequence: CATGLYYEQYF. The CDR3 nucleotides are TGTGCCACGGGACTTTACTACGAGCAGTACTTC.